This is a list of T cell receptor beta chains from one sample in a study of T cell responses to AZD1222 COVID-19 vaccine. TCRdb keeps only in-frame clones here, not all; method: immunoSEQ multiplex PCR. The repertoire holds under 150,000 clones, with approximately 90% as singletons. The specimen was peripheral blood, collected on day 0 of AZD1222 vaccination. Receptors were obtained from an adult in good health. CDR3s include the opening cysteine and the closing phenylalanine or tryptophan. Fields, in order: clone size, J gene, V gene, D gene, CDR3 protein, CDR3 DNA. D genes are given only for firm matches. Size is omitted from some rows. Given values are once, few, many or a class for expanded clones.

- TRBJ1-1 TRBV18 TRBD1 CASSLTGDKAFF TGTGCCAGCTCCCTCACAGGGGATAAAGCTTTCTTT
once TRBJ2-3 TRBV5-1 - CASSTDRNTDTQYF TGCGCCAGCAGCACCGACAGGAACACAGATACGCAGTATTTT
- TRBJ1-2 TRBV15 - CATSRVSGIYGYTF TGTGCCACCAGCAGAGTTAGCGGGATCTATGGCTACACCTTC
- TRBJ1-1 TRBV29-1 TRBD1 CSVEGTGGFRAFF TGCAGCGTTGAAGGGACAGGGGGCTTTAGGGCTTTCTTT
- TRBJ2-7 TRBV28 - CASSPPFREQYF TGTGCCAGCAGCCCTCCTTTTAGGGAGCAGTACTTC
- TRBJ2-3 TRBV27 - CASSLRKDTQYF TGTGCCAGCAGTTTACGGAAAGATACGCAGTATTTT
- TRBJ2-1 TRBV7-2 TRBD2 CASSPRLAGATEQFF TGTGCCAGCAGCCCTCGACTAGCGGGGGCAACTGAGCAGTTCTTC
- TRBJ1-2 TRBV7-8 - CASSLGGLYYGYTF TGTGCCAGCAGCCTGGGGGGACTGTACTATGGCTACACCTTC
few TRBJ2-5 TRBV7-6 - CASSPGPFQETQYF TGTGCCAGCAGCCCTGGACCGTTTCAAGAGACCCAGTACTTC
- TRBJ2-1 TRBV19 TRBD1 CASKGQALEQFF TGTGCCAGTAAGGGACAGGCGCTTGAGCAGTTCTTC
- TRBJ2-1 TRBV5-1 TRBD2 CASSFRAGAYNEQFF TGCGCCAGCAGCTTCAGAGCGGGGGCTTACAATGAGCAGTTCTTC
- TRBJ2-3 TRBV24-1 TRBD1 CATGGTGRTDTQYF TGTGCCACAGGAGGGACAGGACGCACAGATACGCAGTATTTT
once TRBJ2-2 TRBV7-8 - CASSFLQTPGELFF TGTGCCAGCAGCTTCTTACAGACGCCCGGGGAGCTGTTTTTT
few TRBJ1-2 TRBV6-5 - CASSYSFHSGYTF TGTGCCAGCAGTTACTCATTTCACTCTGGCTACACCTTC
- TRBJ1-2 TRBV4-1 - CASSAQGDYGYTF TGCGCCAGCAGCGCACAGGGTGACTATGGCTACACCTTC
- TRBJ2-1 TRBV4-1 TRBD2 CASSQEGSASGRNNEQFF TGCGCCAGCAGCCAAGAGGGGTCGGCTAGCGGGAGAAACAATGAGCAGTTCTTC
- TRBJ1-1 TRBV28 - CASSPLGGGLSF TGTGCCAGCAGTCCCCTTGGGGGGGGGCTTTCTTTT
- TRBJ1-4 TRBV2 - CASTHLWTNEKLFF TGTGCCAGCACCCATCTATGGACAAATGAAAAACTGTTTTTT
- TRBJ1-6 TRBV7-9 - CASSLGGRGNSPLHF TGTGCCAGCAGCTTAGGGGGGCGCGGAAATTCACCCCTCCACTTT
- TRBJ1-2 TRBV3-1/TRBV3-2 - CASSQETAFNYGYTF TGTGCCAGCAGCCAAGAGACTGCTTTCAACTATGGCTACACCTTC
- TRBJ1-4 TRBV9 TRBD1 CASSARTGPDEKLFF TGTGCCAGCAGCGCCCGGACAGGGCCGGATGAAAAACTGTTTTTT
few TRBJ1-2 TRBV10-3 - CAISERGEEGLNYGYTF TGTGCCATCAGTGAGCGGGGGGAGGAGGGCCTTAACTATGGCTACACCTTC
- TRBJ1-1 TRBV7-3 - CASSSGVATEAFF TGTGCCAGCAGCTCAGGGGTAGCGACTGAAGCTTTCTTT
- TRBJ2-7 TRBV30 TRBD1 CAWSRTGYYEQYF TGTGCCTGGAGCCGGACAGGCTACTACGAGCAGTACTTC
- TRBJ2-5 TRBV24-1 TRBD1 CATSDSGTGKETQYF TGTGCCACCAGTGATTCCGGGACAGGGAAAGAGACCCAGTACTTC
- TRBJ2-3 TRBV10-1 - CASSDRAEGITDTQYF TGCGCCAGCAGTGATCGTGCCGAGGGGATCACAGATACGCAGTATTTT
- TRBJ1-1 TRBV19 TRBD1 CASSRDRGNTEAFF TGTGCCAGTAGCCGGGACAGGGGGAACACTGAAGCTTTCTTT
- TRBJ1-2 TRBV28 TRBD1 CASSLMTGGYGYTF TGTGCCAGCAGTTTGATGACAGGGGGATATGGCTACACCTTC
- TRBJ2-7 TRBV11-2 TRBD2 CASTPRGGPNSYEQYF TGTGCCAGCACCCCGCGGGGGGGGCCCAATTCCTACGAGCAGTACTTC
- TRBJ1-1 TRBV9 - CASKGDAEAFF TGTGCCAGCAAGGGGGACGCTGAAGCTTTCTTT
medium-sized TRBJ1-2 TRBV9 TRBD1 CASSQPIQDRDGYTF TGTGCCAGCAGCCAGCCCATTCAAGACAGGGATGGCTACACCTTC
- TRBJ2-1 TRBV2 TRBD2 CASQEPGLAGNNEQFF TGTGCCAGCCAAGAACCGGGACTAGCGGGAAACAATGAGCAGTTCTTC
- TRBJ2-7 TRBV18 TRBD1 CASSPGTGVYEQYF TGTGCCAGCTCACCCGGGACAGGGGTGTACGAGCAGTACTTC
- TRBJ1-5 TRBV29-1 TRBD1 CSVRDRAHQPQHF TGCAGCGTTCGGGACAGGGCTCACCAGCCCCAGCATTTT
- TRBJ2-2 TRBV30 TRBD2 CAWVFTSGNTGELFF TGTGCCTGGGTCTTCACTAGCGGCAACACCGGGGAGCTGTTTTTT
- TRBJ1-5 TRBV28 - CASSLGGRAFPSNQPQHF TGTGCCAGCAGTTTAGGGGGCCGGGCATTTCCTAGCAATCAGCCCCAGCATTTT
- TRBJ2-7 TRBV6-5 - CASSLGRGDYEQYF TGTGCCAGCAGCCTTGGGCGGGGAGACTACGAGCAGTACTTC
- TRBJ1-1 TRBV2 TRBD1 CASSEIEGALNTEAFF TGTGCCAGCAGTGAAATCGAGGGGGCCTTGAACACTGAAGCTTTCTTT
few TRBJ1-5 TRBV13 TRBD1 CASSDRGSNQPQHF TGTGCCAGCAGCGACAGGGGAAGCAATCAGCCCCAGCATTTT
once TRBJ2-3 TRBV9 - CASSKVGVTSADTQYF TGTGCCAGCAGCAAAGTGGGGGTGACTAGTGCAGATACGCAGTATTTT
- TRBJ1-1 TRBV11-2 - CASSTRGAEAFF TGTGCCAGCAGCACTCGTGGGGCTGAAGCTTTCTTT
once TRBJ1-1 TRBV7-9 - CASSPREGFTEAFF TGTGCCAGCAGCCCCCGGGAAGGTTTTACTGAAGCTTTCTTT
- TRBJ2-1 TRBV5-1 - CASSADYNNEQFF TGCGCCAGCAGCGCCGACTACAACAATGAGCAGTTCTTC
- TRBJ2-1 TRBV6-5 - CASSTRAYNEQFF TGTGCCAGCAGTACCCGGGCCTACAATGAGCAGTTCTTC
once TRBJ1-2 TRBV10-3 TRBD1 CAISATGGLDNYGYTF TGTGCCATCAGTGCGACAGGGGGACTGGATAACTATGGCTACACCTTC
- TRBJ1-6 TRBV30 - CAWSGVGGNSPLHF TGTGCCTGGAGTGGGGTGGGGGGGAATTCACCCCTCCACTTT
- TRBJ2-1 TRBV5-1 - CASTPGGTDSSSEQFF TGCGCCAGCACCCCAGGCGGGACGGATTCTTCTAGCGAGCAGTTCTTC
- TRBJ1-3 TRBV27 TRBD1 CASSPFDPTGSGNTIYF TGTGCCAGCAGTCCTTTCGATCCGACAGGGTCTGGAAACACCATATATTTT
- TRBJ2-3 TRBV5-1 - CASSSLPPSTDTQYF TGCGCCAGCAGCTCCCTCCCCCCTAGCACAGATACGCAGTATTTT
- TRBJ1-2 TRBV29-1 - CSVEALWGKDYGYTF TGCAGCGTTGAGGCTTTATGGGGGAAAGACTATGGCTACACCTTC
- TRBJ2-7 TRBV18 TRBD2 CASSPWEGGDEQYF TGTGCCAGCTCACCATGGGAGGGTGGGGACGAGCAGTACTTC
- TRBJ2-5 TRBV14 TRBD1 CASSGLRQGAGETQYF TGTGCCAGCAGCGGACTTAGACAGGGGGCAGGAGAGACCCAGTACTTC
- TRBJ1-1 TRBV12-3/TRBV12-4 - CASSLRAHDEAFF TGTGCCAGCAGCTTGCGGGCGCATGATGAAGCTTTCTTT